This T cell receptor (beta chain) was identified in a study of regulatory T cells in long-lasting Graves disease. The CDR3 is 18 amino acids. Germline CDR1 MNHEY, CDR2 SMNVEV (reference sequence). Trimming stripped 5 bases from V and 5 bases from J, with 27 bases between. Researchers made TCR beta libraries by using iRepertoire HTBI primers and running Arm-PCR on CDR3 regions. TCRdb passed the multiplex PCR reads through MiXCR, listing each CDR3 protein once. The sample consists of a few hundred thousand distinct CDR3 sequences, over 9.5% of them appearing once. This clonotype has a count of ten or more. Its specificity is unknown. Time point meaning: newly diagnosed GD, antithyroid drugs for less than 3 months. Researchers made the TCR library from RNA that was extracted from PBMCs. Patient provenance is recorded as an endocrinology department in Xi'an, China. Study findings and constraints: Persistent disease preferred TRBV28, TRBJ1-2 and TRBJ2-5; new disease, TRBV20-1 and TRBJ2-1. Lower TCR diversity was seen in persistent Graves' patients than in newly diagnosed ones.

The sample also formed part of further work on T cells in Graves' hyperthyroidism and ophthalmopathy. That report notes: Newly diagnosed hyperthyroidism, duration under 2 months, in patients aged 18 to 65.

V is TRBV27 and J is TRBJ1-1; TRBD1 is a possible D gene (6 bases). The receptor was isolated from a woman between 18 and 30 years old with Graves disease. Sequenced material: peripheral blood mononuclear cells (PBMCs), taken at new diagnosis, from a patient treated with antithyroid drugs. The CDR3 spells CASSLRGQMRLLGTEAFF. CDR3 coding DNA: TGTGCCAGCAGTCTACGAGGACAGATGCGTCTGTTGGGGACTGAAGCTTTCTTT.